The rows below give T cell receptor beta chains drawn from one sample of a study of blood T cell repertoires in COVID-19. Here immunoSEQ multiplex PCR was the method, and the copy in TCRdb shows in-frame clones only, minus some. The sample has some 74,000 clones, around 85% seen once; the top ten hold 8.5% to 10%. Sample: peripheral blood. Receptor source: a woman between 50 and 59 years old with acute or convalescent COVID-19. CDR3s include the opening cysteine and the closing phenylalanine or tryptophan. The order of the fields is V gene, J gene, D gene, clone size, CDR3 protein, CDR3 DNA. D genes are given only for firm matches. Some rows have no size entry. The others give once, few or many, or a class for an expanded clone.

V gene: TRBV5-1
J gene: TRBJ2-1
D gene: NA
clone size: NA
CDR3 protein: CASSLVGSQGEQFF
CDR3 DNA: TGCGCCAGCAGCTTGGTCGGATCCCAGGGTGAGCAGTTCTTC

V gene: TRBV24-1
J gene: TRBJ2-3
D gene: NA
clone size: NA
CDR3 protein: CATSVTSTDTQYF
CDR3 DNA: TGTGCCACCAGTGTGACTAGCACAGATACGCAGTATTTT

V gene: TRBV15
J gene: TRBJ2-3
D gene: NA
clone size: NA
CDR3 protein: CATSRGGGLTDTQYF
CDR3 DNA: TGTGCCACCAGCAGAGGGGGGGGGCTCACAGATACGCAGTATTTT

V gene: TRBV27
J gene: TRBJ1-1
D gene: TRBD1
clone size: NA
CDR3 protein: CASKERQGATEAFF
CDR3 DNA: TGTGCCAGCAAGGAAAGACAGGGGGCGACTGAAGCTTTCTTT

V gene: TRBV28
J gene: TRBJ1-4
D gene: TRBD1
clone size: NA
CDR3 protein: CASSNDRDLFEKLFF
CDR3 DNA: TGTGCCAGCAGCAATGACAGGGACTTGTTCGAAAAACTGTTTTTT

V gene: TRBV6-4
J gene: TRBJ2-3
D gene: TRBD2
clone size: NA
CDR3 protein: CASSFERGSTDTQYF
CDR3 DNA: TGTGCCAGCAGTTTCGAGCGGGGAAGCACAGATACGCAGTATTTT

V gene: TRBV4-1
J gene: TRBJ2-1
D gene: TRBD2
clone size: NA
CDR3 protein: CASSHRGGIKYNEQFF
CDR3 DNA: TGCGCCAGCAGCCACCGCGGGGGAATCAAATACAATGAGCAGTTCTTC

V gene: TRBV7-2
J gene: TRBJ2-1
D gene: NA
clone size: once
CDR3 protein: CASSFGEPVGGEQFF
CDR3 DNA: TGTGCCAGCAGCTTTGGAGAACCGGTCGGGGGTGAGCAGTTCTTC

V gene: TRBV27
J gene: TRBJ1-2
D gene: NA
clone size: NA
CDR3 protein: CASSYKSGGLVKYGYTF
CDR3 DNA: TGTGCCAGCAGTTATAAATCCGGGGGTCTAGTTAAGTATGGCTACACCTTC

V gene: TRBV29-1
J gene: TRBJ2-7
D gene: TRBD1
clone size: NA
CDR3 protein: CSATLPGQPNEQYF
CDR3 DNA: TGCAGCGCAACACTACCGGGACAGCCTAACGAGCAGTACTTC

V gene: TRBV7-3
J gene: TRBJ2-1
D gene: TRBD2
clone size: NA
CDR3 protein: CASSLTGPSGFSYNEQFF
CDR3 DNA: TGTGCCAGCAGCTTAACGGGGCCTAGCGGGTTCTCCTACAATGAGCAGTTCTTC

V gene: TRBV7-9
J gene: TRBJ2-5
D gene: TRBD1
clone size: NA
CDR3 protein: CASRSPPGTGGKETQYF
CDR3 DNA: TGTGCCAGCAGATCCCCGCCAGGGACAGGGGGCAAGGAGACCCAGTACTTC

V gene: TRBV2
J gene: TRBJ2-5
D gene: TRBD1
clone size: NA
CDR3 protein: CATTPGQGQETQYF
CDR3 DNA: TGTGCCACCACACCCGGACAGGGGCAAGAGACCCAGTACTTC

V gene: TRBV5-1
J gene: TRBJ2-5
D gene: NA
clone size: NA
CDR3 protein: CASSADGKPMETQYF
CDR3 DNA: TGCGCCAGCAGCGCGGACGGGAAACCCATGGAGACCCAGTACTTC

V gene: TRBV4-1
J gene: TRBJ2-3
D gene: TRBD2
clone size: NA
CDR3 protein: CASSQEASGGSTDTQYF
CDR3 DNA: TGCGCCAGCAGCCAAGAGGCTAGCGGGGGGAGCACAGATACGCAGTATTTT

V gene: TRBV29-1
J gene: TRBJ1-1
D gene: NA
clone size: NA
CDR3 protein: CSVLQGNTEAFF
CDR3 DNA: TGCAGCGTTTTGCAGGGGAACACTGAAGCTTTCTTT

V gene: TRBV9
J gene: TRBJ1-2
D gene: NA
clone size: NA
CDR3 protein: CASSPDRNYGYTF
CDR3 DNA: TGTGCCAGCAGTCCCGACAGGAACTATGGCTACACCTTC

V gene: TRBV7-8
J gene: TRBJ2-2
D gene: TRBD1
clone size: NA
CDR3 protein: CASSFGTGATGELFF
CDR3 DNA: TGTGCCAGCAGCTTCGGGACAGGGGCCACCGGGGAGCTGTTTTTT

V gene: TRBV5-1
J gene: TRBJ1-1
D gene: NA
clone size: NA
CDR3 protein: CASSLHGGDNTEAFF
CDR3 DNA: TGCGCCAGCAGCTTGCACGGGGGGGACAACACTGAAGCTTTCTTT

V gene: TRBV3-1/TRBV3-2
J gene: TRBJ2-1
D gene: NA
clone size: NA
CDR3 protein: CASSQDRGSTYNEQFF
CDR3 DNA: TGTGCCAGCAGCCAAGATAGGGGGAGTACCTACAATGAGCAGTTCTTC

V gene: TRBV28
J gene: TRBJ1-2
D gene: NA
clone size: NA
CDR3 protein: CASSLRDYGYTF
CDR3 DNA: TGTGCCAGCAGCCTTCGAGACTATGGCTACACCTTC

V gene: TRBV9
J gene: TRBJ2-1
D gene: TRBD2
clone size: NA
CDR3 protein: CASSVTSGFYNEQFF
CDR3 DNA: TGTGCCAGCAGCGTGACTAGCGGGTTCTACAATGAGCAGTTCTTC

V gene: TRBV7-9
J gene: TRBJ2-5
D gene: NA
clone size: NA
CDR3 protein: CASSSDGPRAETQYF
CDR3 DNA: TGTGCCAGCAGCTCCGACGGTCCCAGGGCCGAGACCCAGTACTTC

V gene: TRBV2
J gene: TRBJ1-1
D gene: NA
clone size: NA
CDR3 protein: CASSDVVANTEAFF
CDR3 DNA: TGTGCCAGCAGTGACGTCGTGGCGAACACTGAAGCTTTCTTT

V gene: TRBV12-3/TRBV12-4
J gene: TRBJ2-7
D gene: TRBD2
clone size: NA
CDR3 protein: CASSSGGYYEQYF
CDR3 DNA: TGTGCCAGCAGTAGCGGGGGGTACTACGAGCAGTACTTC

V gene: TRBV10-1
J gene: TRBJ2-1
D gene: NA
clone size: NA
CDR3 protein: CASSDRGHEQFF
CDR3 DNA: TGCGCCAGCAGTGACAGGGGCCATGAGCAGTTCTTC

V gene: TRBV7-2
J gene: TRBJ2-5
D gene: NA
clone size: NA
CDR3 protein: CASSLRLGGGGQETQYF
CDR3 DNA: TGTGCCAGCAGCCTCCGTCTTGGGGGAGGAGGCCAAGAGACCCAGTACTTC

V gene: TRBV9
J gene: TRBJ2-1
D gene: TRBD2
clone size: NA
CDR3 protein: CASSAEPGASGAHEQFF
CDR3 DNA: TGTGCCAGCAGCGCTGAGCCCGGGGCTAGCGGGGCACATGAGCAGTTCTTC

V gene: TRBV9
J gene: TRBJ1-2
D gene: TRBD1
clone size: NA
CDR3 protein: CASSGTGGGYTF
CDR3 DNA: TGTGCCAGCAGCGGGACAGGGGGTGGCTACACCTTC

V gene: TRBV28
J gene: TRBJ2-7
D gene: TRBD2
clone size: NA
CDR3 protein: CASSYGLAERTYEQYF
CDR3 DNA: TGTGCCAGCAGCTATGGACTAGCGGAACGTACCTACGAGCAGTACTTC

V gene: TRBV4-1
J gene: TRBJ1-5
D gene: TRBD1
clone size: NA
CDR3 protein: CASSRTPGQSNQPQHF
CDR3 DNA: TGCGCCAGCAGCCGAACGCCGGGACAGAGCAATCAGCCCCAGCATTTT

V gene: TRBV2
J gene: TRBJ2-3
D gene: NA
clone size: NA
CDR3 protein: CASREQEGSTDTQYF
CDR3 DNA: TGTGCCAGCAGGGAACAGGAGGGTAGCACAGATACGCAGTATTTT

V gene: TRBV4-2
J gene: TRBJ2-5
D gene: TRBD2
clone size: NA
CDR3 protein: CASSQDPSTSGSETQYF
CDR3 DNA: TGTGCCAGCAGCCAAGATCCCTCTACTAGCGGGAGTGAGACCCAGTACTTC

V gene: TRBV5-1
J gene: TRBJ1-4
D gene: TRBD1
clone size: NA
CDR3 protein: CASSSDRVEKLFF
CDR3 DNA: TGCGCCAGCAGCTCCGACAGGGTTGAAAAACTGTTTTTT

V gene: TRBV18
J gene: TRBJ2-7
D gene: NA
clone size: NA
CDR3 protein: CASAYNYEQYF
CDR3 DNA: TGTGCCAGCGCATACAACTACGAGCAGTACTTC

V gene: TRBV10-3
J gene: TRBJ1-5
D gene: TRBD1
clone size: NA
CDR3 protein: CATRDSGNQPQHF
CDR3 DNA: TGTGCCACCCGGGACAGTGGCAATCAGCCCCAGCATTTT

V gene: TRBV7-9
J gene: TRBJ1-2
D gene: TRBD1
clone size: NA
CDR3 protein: CASSKRQGYGYTF
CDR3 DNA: TGTGCCAGCAGCAAACGACAGGGCTATGGCTACACCTTC

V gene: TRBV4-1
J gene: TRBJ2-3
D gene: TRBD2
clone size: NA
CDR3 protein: CASSPRTSGTPQYF
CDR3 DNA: TGCGCCAGCTCTCCTCGGACTAGCGGGACTCCGCAGTATTTT

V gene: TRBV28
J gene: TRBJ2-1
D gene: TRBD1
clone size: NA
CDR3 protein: CASSTSGQGEGEQFF
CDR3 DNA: TGTGCCAGCAGTACTTCCGGACAGGGGGAGGGTGAGCAGTTCTTC

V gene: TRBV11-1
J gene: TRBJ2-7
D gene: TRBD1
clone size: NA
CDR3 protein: CASSADRDEQYF
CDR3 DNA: TGTGCCAGCAGCGCGGACAGGGACGAGCAGTACTTC

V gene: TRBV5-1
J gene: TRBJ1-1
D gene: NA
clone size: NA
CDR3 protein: CASSLVGRGDAEAFF
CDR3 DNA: TGCGCCAGCAGCTTGGTGGGCAGGGGTGATGCTGAAGCTTTCTTT

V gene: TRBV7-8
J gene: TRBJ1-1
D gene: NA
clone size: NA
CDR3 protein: CASTQGGAPSAEAFF
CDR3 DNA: TGTGCCAGCACCCAAGGGGGGGCCCCTAGCGCTGAAGCTTTCTTT

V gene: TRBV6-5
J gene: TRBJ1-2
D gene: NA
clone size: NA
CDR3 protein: CASAPRVDYGYTF
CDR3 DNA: TGTGCCAGCGCACCCCGGGTCGACTATGGCTACACCTTC

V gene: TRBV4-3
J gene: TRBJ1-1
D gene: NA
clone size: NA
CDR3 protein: CASSQEKINLNTEAFF
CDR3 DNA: TGCGCCAGCAGCCAAGAAAAGATTAACTTGAACACTGAAGCTTTCTTT

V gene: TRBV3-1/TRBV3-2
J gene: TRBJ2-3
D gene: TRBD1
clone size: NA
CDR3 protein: CASSQIQGSASTDTQYF
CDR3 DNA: TGTGCCAGCAGCCAAATACAGGGGTCCGCTAGCACAGATACGCAGTATTTT

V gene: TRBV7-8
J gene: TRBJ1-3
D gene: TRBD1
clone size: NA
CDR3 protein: CASSWGQGAGNTIYF
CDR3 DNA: TGTGCCAGCAGCTGGGGACAGGGGGCTGGAAACACCATATATTTT

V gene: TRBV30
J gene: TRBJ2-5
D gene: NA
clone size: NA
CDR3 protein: CAWSPGSGPWGTQYF
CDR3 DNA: TGTGCCTGGAGTCCCGGGAGTGGGCCGTGGGGGACCCAGTACTTC

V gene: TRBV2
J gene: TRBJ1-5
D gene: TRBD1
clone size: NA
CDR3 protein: CASSNQGAGQPQHF
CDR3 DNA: TGTGCCAGCAGTAATCAGGGGGCCGGTCAGCCCCAGCATTTT

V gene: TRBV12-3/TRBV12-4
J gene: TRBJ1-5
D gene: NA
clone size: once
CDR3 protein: CASSFGGTQHF
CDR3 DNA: TGTGCCAGCTCCTTCGGAGGTACCCAGCATTTT

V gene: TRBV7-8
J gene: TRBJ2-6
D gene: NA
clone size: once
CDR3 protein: CASSLATGYGANVLTF
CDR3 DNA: TGTGCCAGCAGCTTAGCAACCGGTTATGGGGCCAACGTCCTGACTTTC

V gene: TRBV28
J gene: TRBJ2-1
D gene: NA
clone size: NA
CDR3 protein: CASRDSNEQFF
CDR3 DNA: TGTGCCAGCAGGGACAGCAATGAGCAGTTCTTC

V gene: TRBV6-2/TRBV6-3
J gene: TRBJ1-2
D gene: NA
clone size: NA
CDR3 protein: CASSYSILYGYTF
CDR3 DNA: TGTGCCAGCAGTTACTCGATACTCTATGGCTACACCTTC

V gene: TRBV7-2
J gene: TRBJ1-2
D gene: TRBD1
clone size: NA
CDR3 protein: CASSLIFGQGAGGYTF
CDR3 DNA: TGTGCCAGCAGCTTAATATTCGGACAGGGGGCCGGTGGCTACACCTTC

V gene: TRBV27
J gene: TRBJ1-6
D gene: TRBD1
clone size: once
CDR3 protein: CASSARQGENSPLHF
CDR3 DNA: TGTGCCAGCAGTGCCAGACAGGGGGAGAATTCACCCCTCCACTTT

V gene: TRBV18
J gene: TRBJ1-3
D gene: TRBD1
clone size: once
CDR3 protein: CASSPSQGGSGNTIYF
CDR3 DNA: TGTGCCAGCTCACCTTCACAGGGGGGCTCTGGAAACACCATATATTTT